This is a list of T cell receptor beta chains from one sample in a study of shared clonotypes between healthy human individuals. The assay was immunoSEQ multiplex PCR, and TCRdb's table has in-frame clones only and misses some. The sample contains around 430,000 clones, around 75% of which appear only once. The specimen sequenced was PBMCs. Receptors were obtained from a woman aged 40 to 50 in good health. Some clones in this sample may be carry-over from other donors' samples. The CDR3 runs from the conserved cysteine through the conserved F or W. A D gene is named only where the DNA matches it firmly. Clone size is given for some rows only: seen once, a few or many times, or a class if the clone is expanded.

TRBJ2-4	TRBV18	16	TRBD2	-	TGTGCCAGCTCTCCCGGGACTACCGGAGCCAAAAACATTCAGTACTTC	CASSPGTTGAKNIQYF
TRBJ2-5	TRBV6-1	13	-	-	TGTGCCAGCAGCTCTACGGGGCAAGAGACCCAGTACTTC	CASSSTGQETQYF
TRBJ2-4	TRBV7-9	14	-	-	TGTGCCAGCAGCGTAGGGTTTGGAGAGAGCATTCAGTACTTC	CASSVGFGESIQYF
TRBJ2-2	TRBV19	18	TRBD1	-	TGTGCCAGTAGTATAGTAGGCGCAGGGGGCAGGTACACCGGGGAGCTGTTTTTT	CASSIVGAGGRYTGELFF
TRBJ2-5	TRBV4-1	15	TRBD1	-	TGCGCCAGCAGCCAAGAAGGGGACAGGGTGGGGACCCAGTACTTC	CASSQEGDRVGTQYF
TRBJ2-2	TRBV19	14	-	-	TGTGCCAGTAGCGAGACCCAGAACACCGGGGAGCTGTTTTTT	CASSETQNTGELFF
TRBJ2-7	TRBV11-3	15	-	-	TGTGCCAGCAGCCCAACTAGGGGCGGCCCCTACGAGCAGTACTTC	CASSPTRGGPYEQYF
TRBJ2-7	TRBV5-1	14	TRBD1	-	TGCGCCAGCAGCCGGGACAGGGTGGGTCAGGAGCAGTACTTC	CASSRDRVGQEQYF
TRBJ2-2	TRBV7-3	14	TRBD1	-	TGTGCCAGCAGCCGGGACAGGTACACCGGGGAGCTGTTTTTT	CASSRDRYTGELFF
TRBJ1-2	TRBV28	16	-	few	TGTGCCAGCACCGCTCCGGGCGCAGGGATGGACTATGGCTACACCTTC	CASTAPGAGMDYGYTF
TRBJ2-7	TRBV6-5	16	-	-	TGTGCCAGCAGTTCCCCACCTACTAGGGACCCCTACGAGCAGTACTTC	CASSSPPTRDPYEQYF
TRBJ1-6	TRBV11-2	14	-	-	TGTGCCAGCAGCTTCTCCGGGGATAATTCACCCCTCCACTTT	CASSFSGDNSPLHF
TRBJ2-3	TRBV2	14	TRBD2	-	TGTGCCAGCAGCCGCACTAGCGGCACAGATACGCAGTATTTT	CASSRTSGTDTQYF
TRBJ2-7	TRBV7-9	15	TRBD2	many	TGTGCCAGCAGCTTAGCAGTGACTAGCAGCTACGAGCAGTACTTC	CASSLAVTSSYEQYF
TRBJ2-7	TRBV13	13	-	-	TGTGCCAGCAGCTTGGGGGCGCGCGGGGAGCAGTACTTC	CASSLGARGEQYF
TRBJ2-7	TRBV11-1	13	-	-	TGTGCCAGCAGCCAAACCAGGGTCAACGAGCAGTACTTC	CASSQTRVNEQYF
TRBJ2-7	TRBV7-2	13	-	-	TGTGCCAGCAGCTTAGGAAGGGTCTACGAGCAGTACTTC	CASSLGRVYEQYF
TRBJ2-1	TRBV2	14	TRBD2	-	TGTGCCAGCAGTGGGCTAGCGGGAAGACAGAAGCAGTTCTTC	CASSGLAGRQKQFF
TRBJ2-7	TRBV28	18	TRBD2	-	TGTGCCAGCAGTTTATCCGGGCCTAGCGGGAGCCCTAGGTACGAGCAGTACTTC	CASSLSGPSGSPRYEQYF
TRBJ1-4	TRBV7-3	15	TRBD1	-	TGTGCCAGCAGACAAAGGGACAGGAGTAATGAAAAACTGTTTTTT	CASRQRDRSNEKLFF
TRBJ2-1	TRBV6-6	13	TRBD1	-	TGTGCCACCGCCGGGACAGGGTACAATGAGCAGTTCTTC	CATAGTGYNEQFF
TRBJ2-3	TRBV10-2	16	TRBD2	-	TGCGCCAGCAGTGCGAGACTAGCGGGAGGACGGGATACGCAGTATTTT	CASSARLAGGRDTQYF
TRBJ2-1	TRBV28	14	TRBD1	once	TGTGCCAGCAGGGCCTCGGACAGGGCCAATGAGCAGTTCTTC	CASRASDRANEQFF
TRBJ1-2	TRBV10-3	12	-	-	TGTGCCATCAGTGTCCAGGACTATGGCTACACCTTC	CAISVQDYGYTF
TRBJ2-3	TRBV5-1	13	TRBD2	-	TGCGCCAGCAGCCCCCGGGAGGCCGATACGCAGTATTTT	CASSPREADTQYF
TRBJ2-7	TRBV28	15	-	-	TGTGCCAGCAGTTTGGGGATGTGGGGGAGTCGTGGGCAGTACTTC	CASSLGMWGSRGQYF
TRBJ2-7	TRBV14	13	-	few	TGTGCCAGCAGCCAAGATGGCTGGGCGGAGCAGTACTTC	CASSQDGWAEQYF
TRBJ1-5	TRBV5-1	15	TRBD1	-	TGCGCCAGCAGCCAACTCCCGGGACAGGGGCAGCCCCAGCATTTT	CASSQLPGQGQPQHF
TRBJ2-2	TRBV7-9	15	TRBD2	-	TGTGCCAGCAGAGGACTAGCAGATAACACCGGGGAGCTGTTTTTT	CASRGLADNTGELFF
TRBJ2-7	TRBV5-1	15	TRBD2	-	TGCGCCAGCAGCACCGGGACTAGCGGGGTCTACGAGCAGTACTTC	CASSTGTSGVYEQYF
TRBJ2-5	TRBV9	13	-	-	TGTGCCAGCGCCTCCAGTGTTATAGAGACCCAGTACTTC	CASASSVIETQYF
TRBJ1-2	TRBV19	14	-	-	TGTGCCAGTAGTACCCCGGGGTTAGCCTATGGCTACACCTTC	CASSTPGLAYGYTF
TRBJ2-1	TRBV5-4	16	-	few	TGTGCCAGCAGCTTGGATCCCGGACCCCAGGTGAATGAGCAGTTCTTC	CASSLDPGPQVNEQFF
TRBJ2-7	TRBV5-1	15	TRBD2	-	TGCGCCAGCAGCTTGACAGCGGGAGGACCCTACGAGCAGTACTTC	CASSLTAGGPYEQYF
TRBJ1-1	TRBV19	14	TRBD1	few	TGTGCCAGTAGTACCGGGACAGGTAACACTGAAGCTTTCTTT	CASSTGTGNTEAFF
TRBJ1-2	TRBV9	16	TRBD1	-	TGTGCCAGCAGCGTAGCTCAGGGGGCGGAAAGCTATGGCTACACCTTC	CASSVAQGAESYGYTF
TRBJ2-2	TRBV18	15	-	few	TGTGCCAGCTCACCGACGACAGAGTCCACCGGGGAGCTGTTTTTT	CASSPTTESTGELFF
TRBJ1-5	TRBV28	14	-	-	TGTGCCAGCAGTTTATGGGGGGGGAATCAGCCCCAGCATTTT	CASSLWGGNQPQHF
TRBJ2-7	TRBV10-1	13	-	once	TGCGCCAGCGAAACAGGAGGGGCCTACGAGCAGTACTTC	CASETGGAYEQYF
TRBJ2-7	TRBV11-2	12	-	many	TGTGCCAGCAGCCGGTGGCGGGGCGAGCAGTACTTC	CASSRWRGEQYF
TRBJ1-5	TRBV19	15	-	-	TGTGCCAGTAGACCCTCTTACCCCAATAATCAGCCCCAGCATTTT	CASRPSYPNNQPQHF
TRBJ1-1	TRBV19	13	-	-	TGTGCCAGTAGTATAGGGTCCTTCGGGGGAGCTTTCTTT	CASSIGSFGGAFF
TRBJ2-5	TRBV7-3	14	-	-	TGTGCCAGCAGCTCGGGGGGCCGTGAAGAGACCCAGTACTTC	CASSSGGREETQYF
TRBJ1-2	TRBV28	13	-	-	TGTGCCAGCAGTCCGGGGAAGGCCTATGGCTACACCTTC	CASSPGKAYGYTF
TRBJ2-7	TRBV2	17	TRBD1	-	TGTGCCAGCAATGGGGACAGGCAATCTTCATTCTCCTACGAGCAGTACTTC	CASNGDRQSSFSYEQYF
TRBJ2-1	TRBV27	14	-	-	TGTGCCAGCAGTTTCCACAGAGAGTACAATGAGCAGTTCTTC	CASSFHREYNEQFF
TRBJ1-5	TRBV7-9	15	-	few	TGTGCCAGCAGCCCTTCGGGGCAGGGCGATCAGCCCCAGCATTTT	CASSPSGQGDQPQHF
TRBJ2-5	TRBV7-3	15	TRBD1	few	TGTGCCAGCAGCTCCCAGGGGGCGAGAGCGGAGACCCAGTACTTC	CASSSQGARAETQYF
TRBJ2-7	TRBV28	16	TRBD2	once	TGTGCCAGAAGCCCTGGGACTAGCGGGAACTCCTACGAGCAGTACTTC	CARSPGTSGNSYEQYF
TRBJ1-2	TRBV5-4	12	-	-	TGTGCCAGCAGCTTCGGGGGTAATGGCTACACCTTC	CASSFGGNGYTF
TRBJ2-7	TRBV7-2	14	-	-	TGTGCCAGCAGCTTAGGGAACCGACCCTACGAGCAGTACTTC	CASSLGNRPYEQYF
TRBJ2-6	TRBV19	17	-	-	TGTGCCAGTATCCAACAGGCAAACCCCTCTGGGGCCAACGTCCTGACTTTC	CASIQQANPSGANVLTF
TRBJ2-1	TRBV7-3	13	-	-	TGTGCCAGCAGCCTGGGACCAACCAATGAGCAGTTCTTC	CASSLGPTNEQFF